This entry features one TCR beta chain sequence. The target antigen is unknown. CDR3 length equals 14 residues. V was trimmed by 7 bases and J by 6 bases, leaving 20 bases between them. Germline V gene data show CDR1 as SQVTM and CDR2 as ANQGSEA. 60 Vbeta and 13 Jbeta primers were used in PCR. Repertoires were generated with immunoSEQ multiplex PCR, while TCRdb's copy carries only in-frame clones and drops some. Of more than 90,000 clones in the sample, around 77% were seen once. The sample belongs to a study of cytomegalovirus exposure and HLA in healthy donors. Study-wide results and caveats: Donors belonging to an Asian-associated ancestry cluster reportedly showed fewer N-insertions in productive TCRs than the roughly 670-donor mean, according to what a later analysis found. It is likely that the observed cluster of highly shared sequence variants was a sequencing artifact.

J is TRBJ2-3 and V is TRBV29-1; weak D call: TRBD2 (6 bases). The sequence derives from a female donor in good health and CMV-seronegative. Sequenced sample: PBMCs. The DNA for the CDR3 is TGCAGCGCGGGAGAGGGAACAAGCGGGGATACGCAGTATTTT. It is translated as CSAGEGTSGDTQYF.